Listed here are 20 T cell receptor beta chains from one sample, sequenced in a study of blood T cell repertoires in COVID-19. TCRdb keeps only in-frame clones here, not all; method: immunoSEQ multiplex PCR. The sample yields around 250,000 clones, 86% seen once. The sequencing sample was made of peripheral blood. The receptor source for this set is an elderly man with acute or convalescent COVID-19.

The V call is TRBV28, the J call TRBJ1-5, with TRBD1 matching 7 bases. V shed 6 bases, J shed 1 base, and the junction held 9 bases outside the gene matches. This CDR3 comprises 16 residues. Germline-derived CDR1 and CDR2 are MDHEN and SYDVKM. CDR3 sequence (DNA): TGTGCCAGCAGATTGGGGGGACAGCTGAGCAATCAGCCCCAGCATTTT. Protein sequence: CASRLGGQLSNQPQHF.

The chain links TRBV4-1 to TRBJ2-2, with D perhaps matching TRBD1 (5 bases). Germline V gene data show CDR1 as MGHRA and CDR2 as YSYEKL. This CDR3 has 15 amino acids. Trimming stripped 0 bases from V and 6 bases from J, with 11 bases between. The CDR3 sequence: CASSQEPGFAGELFF. The CDR3 region has the DNA TGCGCCAGCAGCCAAGAGCCAGGGTTTGCCGGGGAGCTGTTTTTT.

The V call is TRBV5-1, the J call TRBJ2-6, with D perhaps matching TRBD1 (5 bases). This CDR3 is 15 amino acids long. Germline CDR1 reads SGHRS; CDR2 reads YFSETQ. V lost 4 bases and J 2 bases, leaving 10 bases between the germline ends. The CDR3 nucleotides read TGCGCCAGCAGCCCCCCAGGGCCTGGGGCCAACGTCCTGACTTTC. Translation gives CASSPPGPGANVLTF.

This chain links TRBV5-1 with TRBJ2-5; the match to TRBD1 covers 7 bases. The CDR3 is made up of 15 amino acids. Germline V lookup: CDR1 SGHRS, CDR2 YFSETQ. V was pared by 6 bases and J by 4 bases, with 12 bases of the junction left unmatched. CDR3 sequence: CASKTRQGVGETQYF. The CDR3 bases are TGCGCCAGCAAGACCCGACAGGGAGTGGGAGAGACCCAGTACTTC.

The V and J genes are TRBV28 and TRBJ1-1; 11 bases are shared with TRBD1. Germline CDR1 and CDR2: MDHEN and SYDVKM. The CDR3 totals 15 residues. Unmatched junction bases numbered 8, after V lost 7 bases and J lost 4 bases. The CDR3 region is CASILPGQGGTEAFF. The CDR3 DNA is TGTGCCAGCATCCTTCCGGGACAGGGGGGCACTGAAGCTTTCTTT.

The CDR3 loop reads CASSPSTGGNEKLFF. The CDR3 DNA reads TGTGCCAGTAGTCCATCGACAGGGGGTAATGAAAAACTGTTTTTT. The chain uses TRBV19 and TRBJ1-4, with TRBD1 matching 9 bases. The CDR3 contains 15 residues. CDR1 is LNHDA, CDR2 SQIVND, per germline (reference sequence). Unmatched junction bases numbered 5, after V lost 5 bases and J lost 4 bases.

The V gene is TRBV16, the J gene TRBJ2-1, with a weak D call TRBD1 (5 bases). The germline gives CDR1 KGHSY, CDR2 FQNENV. This CDR3 is built from 14 residues. The ends were cut back, 4 bases at V and 7 bases at J, with 14 bases in the middle. The CDR3 region has the DNA TGTGCCAGCAGCCTCTTTCAGGGTCGGAATGAGCAGTTCTTC. Protein: CASSLFQGRNEQFF.

The V and J genes are TRBV27 and TRBJ1-2; 8 bases align to TRBD1. Germline trimming cut 5 bases from V and 5 bases from J; bases unmatched to any gene: 4. This CDR3 comprises 13 residues. CDR1 is MNHEY, CDR2 SMNVEV, per germline (reference sequence). The CDR3 sequence is CASSVRTGYGYTF. The DNA of the CDR3 is TGTGCCAGCAGTGTACGGACAGGGTATGGCTACACCTTC.

This chain joins TRBV4-1 and TRBJ2-3, with D unresolved. Germline V CDR1 and CDR2: MGHRA, YSYEKL. This CDR3 contains 14 residues. With 1 base removed from V and 9 bases from J, the gap between germline ends came to 14 bases. As DNA, the CDR3 is TGCGCCAGCAGCCAAGCTGGCGGTTTTAAGACGCAGTATTTT. This gives the protein CASSQAGGFKTQYF.

The rearrangement uses TRBV15 and TRBJ1-5; unclear D gene. The CDR3 has 15 residues. From germline, CDR1 is LNHNV and CDR2 YYDKDF (reference sequence). The V end lost 0 bases, the J end lost 5 bases, and 11 bases lay between the germline ends. CDR3 protein: CATSRDNGADQPQHF. CDR3 nucleotides: TGTGCCACCAGCAGAGATAATGGAGCAGATCAGCCCCAGCATTTT.

The count of this clone is one. This rearrangement joins TRBV28 to TRBJ2-7, with D unclear. In germline, CDR1 is MDHEN, CDR2 SYDVKM. The V end was cut by 5 bases, the J end by 4 bases, with 18 bases between. The CDR3 consists of 15 residues. In nucleotides, the CDR3 is TGTGCCAGCAGTAGCCGGGTCCTCAAGAGGTACGAGCAGTACTTC. Translated, it gives CASSSRVLKRYEQYF.

This rearrangement joins TRBV15 to TRBJ1-4; 7 bases match TRBD1. V gave up 3 bases and J gave up 0 bases; unmatched junction bases: 4. This CDR3 has 16 amino acids. The germline CDR1 and CDR2 sequences are LNHNV and YYDKDF (reference sequence). CDR3 nucleotide sequence: TGTGCCACCAGCAGGGGGGACAGTGCAACTAATGAAAAACTGTTTTTT. Amino acid sequence: CATSRGDSATNEKLFF. The full variable domain, its missing parts supplied by reference TRBV15 and TRBJ1-4, is DAMVIQNPRYQVTQFGKPVTLSCSQTLNHNVMYWYQQKSSQAPKLLFHYYDKDFNNEADTPDNFQSRRPNTSFCFLDIRSPGLGDTAMYLCATSRGDSATNEKLFFGSGTQLSVL.

The rearrangement joins TRBV7-9 to TRBJ2-2; tentative D call: TRBD1 (6 bases). The CDR3 spans 16 residues. Trimming shortened V by 7 bases and J by 5 bases, and 20 bases separated the two germline ends. CDR1 is SEHNR and CDR2 is FQNEAQ in the germline V gene (reference sequence). The CDR3 reads CASTVTGIFSTGELFF. The CDR3 DNA follows: TGTGCCAGCACCGTTACAGGGATATTTAGTACCGGGGAGCTGTTTTTT.

For this clone: Distinct nucleotide sequences in the sample also encode this CDR3. This rearrangement joins TRBV6-5 to TRBJ2-1, with 11 bases matching TRBD2. The CDR3 is 15 residues long. After removal of 4 bases from V and 2 bases from J, the junction contained 1 base not matched to a gene. The germline gives CDR1 MNHEY, CDR2 SVGAGI. CDR3 loop: CASSSSGGPYNEQFF. DNA for the CDR3: TGTGCCAGCAGTTCTAGCGGGGGGCCCTACAATGAGCAGTTCTTC.

The chain links TRBV19 to TRBJ1-5, with TRBD1 identical over 9 bases. V lost 8 bases, J lost 4 bases, and 6 bases stayed unmatched. In germline, CDR1 is LNHDA, CDR2 SQIVND (reference sequence). The CDR3 runs to 14 residues. The CDR3 nucleotides are TGTGCCAGTCGAAGGGACAGGGAGAATCAGCCCCAGCATTTT. Protein sequence: CASRRDRENQPQHF.

The chain carries TRBV28 and TRBJ1-2; 7 nucleotides line up with TRBD1. Germline-derived CDR1 and CDR2 are MDHEN and SYDVKM. This CDR3 comprises 14 residues. The V gene end was trimmed by 5 bases and the J gene end by 0 bases; junction bases not matched to a gene: 3. Written as DNA, the CDR3 is TGTGCCAGCAGTCCGGGACAGCCTAACTATGGCTACACCTTC. Encoded protein: CASSPGQPNYGYTF.

This chain joins TRBV19 and TRBJ2-2, with TRBD1 matching 10 bases. The V and J ends lost 5 bases and 1 base, in that order; junction bases with no gene match: 4. Germline lookup yields CDR1 LNHDA and CDR2 SQIVND (reference sequence). CDR3 length: 16 amino acids. The CDR3 bases are TGTGCCAGTAGTGAAGGACAGGGGGGGAACACCGGGGAGCTGTTTTTT. Translated, it gives CASSEGQGGNTGELFF. Full variable domain (outside the CDR3, taken from reference TRBV19 and TRBJ2-2): DGGITQSPKYLFRKEGQNVTLSCEQNLNHDAMYWYRQDPGQGLRLIYYSQIVNDFQKGDIAEGYSVSREKKESFPLTVTSAQKNPTAFYLCASSEGQGGNTGELFFGEGSRLTVL.

This clone was seen once. The chain employs TRBV4-2 and TRBJ1-6, with 9 bases identical to TRBD1. The CDR3 has 22 amino acids. V gave up 4 bases and J gave up 8 bases; unmatched junction bases: 27. Germline CDR1 is LGHNA and CDR2 is YNFKEQ. CDR3 residues: CASSRSTILSRDRAYFDSPLHF. For the CDR3, the DNA is TGTGCCAGCAGCCGAAGTACCATTCTCTCCCGGGACAGGGCTTATTTCGATTCACCCCTCCACTTT.

The rearrangement uses TRBV29-1 and TRBJ1-1, with 8 positions matching TRBD1. V gave up 2 bases and J gave up 3 bases; unmatched junction bases: 11. Germline loops: CDR1 SQVTM, CDR2 ANQGSEA. CDR3 length equals 16 residues. CDR3 region: CSVETRPGGKDTEAFF. CDR3 sequence (DNA): TGCAGCGTTGAAACCCGACCAGGGGGCAAGGACACTGAAGCTTTCTTT.

The chain links TRBV19 to TRBJ2-1, with D tentatively TRBD2 (6 bases). The V end was cut by 5 bases, the J end by 10 bases, with 18 bases between. The CDR3 totals 14 residues. The germline V gene encodes CDR1 LNHDA and CDR2 SQIVND (reference sequence). CDR3 amino acids: CASSPRRVGNEQFF. CDR3 DNA: TGTGCCAGTAGTCCCCGGAGGGTCGGAAACGAGCAGTTCTTC.